This is a list of T cell receptor beta chains from one sample in a study of vaccination and CD4 T cells after COVID-19. These TCRs' antigens remain unknown. Each CDR3 protein gets one entry after TCRdb re-called the PCR reads with MiXCR. The sample carries 15,000 to 20,000 distinct CDR3 sequences, 50% to 70% recorded once. Specimen: CD4+ T cells from blood, cultured in vitro, collected after SARS-CoV-2 vaccination. These TCRs come from a human donor who had recovered from COVID-19. Each CDR3 is given with its conserved first and last residue. The order of the fields is D gene, V gene, clone size, J gene, CDR3 DNA, CDR3 protein. D genes are given only for firm matches. Some rows have no size entry. The others give once, few or many, or a class for an expanded clone.

D gene: TRBD1; V gene: TRBV7-3; clone size: -; J gene: TRBJ2-3; CDR3 DNA: TGTGCCAGCAGCTTAGTCAGGGGGCGGACAGATACGCAGTATTTT; CDR3 protein: CASSLVRGRTDTQYF
D gene: -; V gene: TRBV7-9; clone size: -; J gene: TRBJ2-2; CDR3 DNA: TGTGCCAGCAGCTTAGGTCAGGGAAAGACCGGGGAGCTGTTTTTT; CDR3 protein: CASSLGQGKTGELFF
D gene: -; V gene: TRBV12-1; clone size: -; J gene: TRBJ2-2; CDR3 DNA: TGTGCCAGCAGCTTTGGAGGTAGGGCCGGGGAGCTGTTTTTT; CDR3 protein: CASSFGGRAGELFF
D gene: -; V gene: TRBV25-1; clone size: -; J gene: TRBJ1-1; CDR3 DNA: TGTGCCAGCGCTGTATTGGGGGCGTCCACTGAAGCTTTCTTT; CDR3 protein: CASAVLGASTEAFF
D gene: TRBD1; V gene: TRBV7-2; clone size: -; J gene: TRBJ1-4; CDR3 DNA: TGTGCCAGCAGCTTAGATGGGACAGGGGTTGAAAAACTGTTTTTT; CDR3 protein: CASSLDGTGVEKLFF
D gene: TRBD1; V gene: TRBV29-1; clone size: -; J gene: TRBJ1-2; CDR3 DNA: TGCAGCGTCGGGACTGACAGGGCGGGGGGCTACACCTTC; CDR3 protein: CSVGTDRAGGYTF
D gene: -; V gene: TRBV15; clone size: -; J gene: TRBJ1-1; CDR3 DNA: TGTGCCACCAGCAGTCTCATGAACACTGAAGCTTTCTTT; CDR3 protein: CATSSLMNTEAFF
D gene: -; V gene: TRBV7-9; clone size: medium-sized; J gene: TRBJ1-1; CDR3 DNA: TGTGCCAGCAGCCAAGATCAATCGGGGAACACTGAAGCTTTCTTT; CDR3 protein: CASSQDQSGNTEAFF
D gene: -; V gene: TRBV19; clone size: few; J gene: TRBJ1-2; CDR3 DNA: TGTGCCAGTAGTAGGGCAGTGGATTTCACCTTC; CDR3 protein: CASSRAVDFTF
D gene: -; V gene: TRBV19; clone size: -; J gene: TRBJ2-6; CDR3 DNA: TGTGCCAGTAGTATGGCAGGGGAGGCTGGGGCCAACGTCCTGACTTTC; CDR3 protein: CASSMAGEAGANVLTF
D gene: TRBD2; V gene: TRBV27; clone size: -; J gene: TRBJ2-1; CDR3 DNA: TGTGCCAGCAGACTTTCAACTAGCGGGAGGGGGGGCGAGCAGTTCTTC; CDR3 protein: CASRLSTSGRGGEQFF
D gene: -; V gene: TRBV5-6; clone size: -; J gene: TRBJ2-7; CDR3 DNA: TGTGCCAGCAGCTTCAAACTCTCCTACGAGCAGTACTTC; CDR3 protein: CASSFKLSYEQYF
D gene: -; V gene: TRBV10-3; clone size: -; J gene: TRBJ2-7; CDR3 DNA: TGTGCCATCAGTGAGCCTTCCGGGACACTCGATTACGAGCAGTACTTC; CDR3 protein: CAISEPSGTLDYEQYF
D gene: -; V gene: TRBV12-3/TRBV12-4; clone size: -; J gene: TRBJ2-1; CDR3 DNA: TGTGCCAGCAGTTTAGGTACGTCGGGCGGGACCTACAATGAGCAGTTCTTC; CDR3 protein: CASSLGTSGGTYNEQFF
D gene: TRBD2; V gene: TRBV6-2/TRBV6-3; clone size: -; J gene: TRBJ2-3; CDR3 DNA: TGTGCCAGCAGCCAAATTAGCGGGAGAGGCACAGATACGCAGTATTTT; CDR3 protein: CASSQISGRGTDTQYF
D gene: -; V gene: TRBV7-9; clone size: few; J gene: TRBJ2-6; CDR3 DNA: TGTGCCAGCAGCTTAGGTGGATCTGGGGCCAACGTCCTGACTTTC; CDR3 protein: CASSLGGSGANVLTF
D gene: -; V gene: TRBV12-3/TRBV12-4; clone size: -; J gene: TRBJ2-3; CDR3 DNA: TGTGCCAGCAGTCCGGCAGATACGCAGTATTTT; CDR3 protein: CASSPADTQYF
D gene: TRBD1; V gene: TRBV7-9; clone size: -; J gene: TRBJ1-1; CDR3 DNA: TGTGCCAGCAGTGACAGGGGGAACACTGAAGCTTTCTTT; CDR3 protein: CASSDRGNTEAFF
D gene: -; V gene: TRBV2; clone size: few; J gene: TRBJ1-2; CDR3 DNA: TGTGCCAGCAGTGAAATGGGTCGAATTAACTATGGCTACACCTTC; CDR3 protein: CASSEMGRINYGYTF
D gene: -; V gene: TRBV20-1; clone size: -; J gene: TRBJ2-6; CDR3 DNA: TGCAGTGCGTTGGTTAGGGCAGGGGAACCTGGGGCCAACGTCCTGACTTTC; CDR3 protein: CSALVRAGEPGANVLTF